These T cell receptor beta chains were read from a single sample in a study of OX40 agonist ivuxolimab in advanced cancers. Sequencing was performed with immunoSEQ multiplex PCR; in TCRdb, only in-frame clones are kept and a portion is missing. The repertoire holds around 80,000 clones, around four fifths seen once, with roughly 2.7% in the top ten. This material consisted of CD4+ or CD8+ T cells sorted from blood, taken in a trial of the OX40 agonist ivuxolimab. Source of these receptors: an adult with an advanced solid tumor such as melanoma, head and neck, liver or kidney cancer. CDR3s include the opening cysteine and the closing phenylalanine or tryptophan. Fields, in order: CDR3 protein, CDR3 DNA, V gene, clone size, D gene, J gene. D genes are given only for firm matches. Rows may omit the clone size; those that give it use once, few, many or a size class.

CDR3aa: CASSSGGMGNEQFF
CDR3nt: TGCGCCAGCAGCTCTGGCGGGATGGGTAATGAGCAGTTCTTC
v_gene: TRBV5-1
abundance: once
d_gene: -
j_gene: TRBJ2-1

CDR3aa: CASSSTGAAPNEQYF
CDR3nt: TGTGCCAGCAGCTCGACAGGCGCAGCTCCTAACGAGCAGTACTTC
v_gene: TRBV7-2
abundance: few
d_gene: -
j_gene: TRBJ2-7

CDR3aa: CASSLGGTGYTDTQYF
CDR3nt: TGTGCCAGCAGCCTGGGCGGGACAGGGTACACAGATACGCAGTATTTT
v_gene: TRBV7-3
abundance: -
d_gene: TRBD1
j_gene: TRBJ2-3

CDR3aa: CATRAYMNTEAFF
CDR3nt: TGTGCCACAAGGGCCTATATGAACACTGAAGCTTTCTTT
v_gene: TRBV19
abundance: -
d_gene: -
j_gene: TRBJ1-1

CDR3aa: CASSQVGEWHEQYF
CDR3nt: TGCGCCAGCAGCCAAGTGGGGGAATGGCACGAGCAGTACTTC
v_gene: TRBV4-1
abundance: -
d_gene: -
j_gene: TRBJ2-7

CDR3aa: CASSLSGSGAIQYF
CDR3nt: TGTGCCAGCAGTTTATCTGGATCTGGTGCCATTCAGTACTTC
v_gene: TRBV28
abundance: -
d_gene: -
j_gene: TRBJ2-4

CDR3aa: CATPGKRGFTGELFF
CDR3nt: TGTGCCACCCCCGGTAAAAGGGGGTTCACCGGGGAGCTGTTTTTT
v_gene: TRBV6-1
abundance: -
d_gene: -
j_gene: TRBJ2-2

CDR3aa: CASGELEGGSGNTIYF
CDR3nt: TGCGCCAGCGGCGAATTGGAGGGCGGCTCTGGAAACACCATATATTTT
v_gene: TRBV5-1
abundance: -
d_gene: -
j_gene: TRBJ1-3

CDR3aa: CASSSRQGTYEQYF
CDR3nt: TGTGCCAGCAGTTCCCGACAGGGGACCTACGAGCAGTACTTC
v_gene: TRBV6-1
abundance: -
d_gene: TRBD1
j_gene: TRBJ2-7

CDR3aa: CSVVSGGGTDTQYF
CDR3nt: TGCAGCGTTGTAAGCGGGGGGGGTACAGATACGCAGTATTTT
v_gene: TRBV29-1
abundance: -
d_gene: TRBD2
j_gene: TRBJ2-3

CDR3aa: CAWSRSGEGYTF
CDR3nt: TGTGCCTGGAGTAGGTCGGGGGAGGGCTACACCTTC
v_gene: TRBV30
abundance: -
d_gene: -
j_gene: TRBJ1-2

CDR3aa: CAWSRDRDADTQYF
CDR3nt: TGTGCCTGGAGTCGAGACAGGGACGCAGATACGCAGTATTTT
v_gene: TRBV30
abundance: -
d_gene: TRBD1
j_gene: TRBJ2-3

CDR3aa: CASKWDTGELFF
CDR3nt: TGTGCCAGCAAATGGGACACCGGGGAGCTGTTTTTT
v_gene: TRBV2
abundance: -
d_gene: -
j_gene: TRBJ2-2

CDR3aa: CASSTYSGTSGGAYNEQFF
CDR3nt: TGTGCCAGCAGCACTTATTCCGGGACTAGCGGCGGGGCCTACAATGAGCAGTTCTTC
v_gene: TRBV11-2
abundance: once
d_gene: TRBD2
j_gene: TRBJ2-1

CDR3aa: CASSTRTGANTGELFF
CDR3nt: TGTGCCAGCAGTACCAGGACAGGGGCGAACACCGGGGAGCTGTTTTTT
v_gene: TRBV6-6
abundance: -
d_gene: TRBD1
j_gene: TRBJ2-2

CDR3aa: CASSFGIEKFF
CDR3nt: TGTGCCAGCAGCTTTGGAATAGAGAAGTTCTTC
v_gene: TRBV5-4
abundance: -
d_gene: -
j_gene: TRBJ2-1

CDR3aa: CASSLVVAGDFYNEQFF
CDR3nt: TGCGCCAGCAGCTTGGTAGTCGCGGGGGACTTCTACAATGAGCAGTTCTTC
v_gene: TRBV5-1
abundance: few
d_gene: TRBD2
j_gene: TRBJ2-1

CDR3aa: CSATGQGGSDTQYF
CDR3nt: TGCAGCGCTACCGGACAGGGGGGATCAGATACGCAGTATTTT
v_gene: TRBV29-1
abundance: few
d_gene: TRBD1
j_gene: TRBJ2-3

CDR3aa: CASSQEGARSGELFF
CDR3nt: TGCGCCAGCAGCCAAGAGGGGGCACGGTCCGGGGAGCTGTTTTTT
v_gene: TRBV4-3
abundance: -
d_gene: -
j_gene: TRBJ2-2

CDR3aa: CASSPTGQGETQYF
CDR3nt: TGTGCCAGCAGCCCAACCGGACAAGGCGAGACCCAGTACTTC
v_gene: TRBV7-3
abundance: -
d_gene: -
j_gene: TRBJ2-5

CDR3aa: CASSSGHPNTEAFF
CDR3nt: TGTGCCAGCAGCTCGGGACACCCAAACACTGAAGCTTTCTTT
v_gene: TRBV5-6
abundance: -
d_gene: -
j_gene: TRBJ1-1

CDR3aa: CAISVSVMAGELFF
CDR3nt: TGTGCCATCAGTGTCTCCGTTATGGCCGGGGAGCTGTTTTTT
v_gene: TRBV10-3
abundance: -
d_gene: -
j_gene: TRBJ2-2

CDR3aa: CASSKGQDYEQYF
CDR3nt: TGTGCCAGCAGCAAAGGACAGGACTACGAGCAGTACTTC
v_gene: TRBV7-3
abundance: -
d_gene: TRBD1
j_gene: TRBJ2-7

CDR3aa: CASSVMGGTEAFF
CDR3nt: TGTGCCAGCAGCGTAATGGGCGGCACTGAAGCTTTCTTT
v_gene: TRBV9
abundance: -
d_gene: -
j_gene: TRBJ1-1

CDR3aa: CASSVQGYGNTIYF
CDR3nt: TGTGCCAGCAGCGTCCAGGGGTATGGAAACACCATATATTTT
v_gene: TRBV5-6
abundance: -
d_gene: -
j_gene: TRBJ1-3

CDR3aa: CASSFWGAGVTQPQHF
CDR3nt: TGTGCCAGCAGCTTCTGGGGGGCAGGGGTAACTCAGCCCCAGCATTTT
v_gene: TRBV5-4
abundance: -
d_gene: -
j_gene: TRBJ1-5

CDR3aa: CASSLGTQGDNEQFF
CDR3nt: TGTGCCAGCAGCTTAGGGACCCAGGGGGACAATGAGCAGTTCTTC
v_gene: TRBV7-2
abundance: -
d_gene: TRBD1
j_gene: TRBJ2-1

CDR3aa: CASSGGQMNTEAFF
CDR3nt: TGTGCCAGCAGCGGGGGACAGATGAACACTGAAGCTTTCTTT
v_gene: TRBV11-2
abundance: few
d_gene: TRBD1
j_gene: TRBJ1-1

CDR3aa: CATSREGDEQFF
CDR3nt: TGTGCCACCAGCAGAGAGGGCGATGAGCAGTTCTTC
v_gene: TRBV15
abundance: -
d_gene: -
j_gene: TRBJ2-1

CDR3aa: CSVEADRGENYGYTF
CDR3nt: TGCAGCGTTGAAGCGGACAGGGGAGAAAACTATGGCTACACCTTC
v_gene: TRBV29-1
abundance: -
d_gene: TRBD1
j_gene: TRBJ1-2

CDR3aa: CASSPQDQGAFASAFF
CDR3nt: TGTGCCAGCTCACCCCAGGACCAGGGGGCGTTCGCGTCGGCTTTCTTT
v_gene: TRBV18
abundance: -
d_gene: TRBD1
j_gene: TRBJ1-1

CDR3aa: CASSSDLDTEAFF
CDR3nt: TGTGCCAGCAGCTCAGACCTTGACACTGAAGCTTTCTTT
v_gene: TRBV7-7
abundance: -
d_gene: -
j_gene: TRBJ1-1

CDR3aa: CAVRDSPINTEAFF
CDR3nt: TGTGCCGTAAGGGACAGTCCCATAAACACTGAAGCTTTCTTT
v_gene: TRBV19
abundance: -
d_gene: TRBD1
j_gene: TRBJ1-1

CDR3aa: CASSWNSQGRTPLHF
CDR3nt: TGTGCCAGCAGTTGGAATAGTCAGGGAAGGACACCCCTCCACTTT
v_gene: TRBV27
abundance: -
d_gene: -
j_gene: TRBJ1-6

CDR3aa: CASSWDRGTSEAFF
CDR3nt: TGTGCCAGCAGTTGGGACAGGGGGACGTCTGAAGCTTTCTTT
v_gene: TRBV27
abundance: once
d_gene: TRBD1
j_gene: TRBJ1-1

CDR3aa: CAWNEQFF
CDR3nt: TGTGCCTGGAATGAGCAGTTCTTC
v_gene: TRBV30
abundance: -
d_gene: -
j_gene: TRBJ2-1

CDR3aa: CASSPNRYEQYF
CDR3nt: TGTGCCAGCAGCCCGAACCGCTACGAGCAGTACTTC
v_gene: TRBV7-2
abundance: few
d_gene: -
j_gene: TRBJ2-7

CDR3aa: CASSLSVPTEAFF
CDR3nt: TGTGCCAGCAGCTTAAGCGTACCCACTGAAGCTTTCTTT
v_gene: TRBV7-2
abundance: -
d_gene: -
j_gene: TRBJ1-1

CDR3aa: CASSSLGSNNEQFF
CDR3nt: TGTGCCAGCAGCTCTCTGGGCTCCAACAATGAGCAGTTCTTC
v_gene: TRBV7-2
abundance: -
d_gene: -
j_gene: TRBJ2-1

CDR3aa: CASSSWPQGADYGYTF
CDR3nt: TGTGCCAGCAGTTCTTGGCCACAGGGGGCGGACTATGGCTACACCTTC
v_gene: TRBV7-3
abundance: -
d_gene: TRBD1
j_gene: TRBJ1-2

CDR3aa: CASSSSGTGVGGYTF
CDR3nt: TGCGCCAGCAGCTCCTCCGGGACAGGGGTCGGTGGCTACACCTTC
v_gene: TRBV5-1
abundance: -
d_gene: TRBD1
j_gene: TRBJ1-2

CDR3aa: CASSQLLGTGGQETQYF
CDR3nt: TGCGCCAGCAGCCAGCTGCTTGGTACGGGGGGGCAAGAGACCCAGTACTTC
v_gene: TRBV4-3
abundance: -
d_gene: TRBD2
j_gene: TRBJ2-5

CDR3aa: CASSQGVSGNTIYF
CDR3nt: TGCGCCAGCAGCCAAGGGGTTTCTGGAAACACCATATATTTT
v_gene: TRBV4-3
abundance: -
d_gene: -
j_gene: TRBJ1-3

CDR3aa: CASSPSGGKDTQYF
CDR3nt: TGCGCCAGCAGCCCTAGCGGGGGGAAAGATACGCAGTATTTT
v_gene: TRBV5-1
abundance: -
d_gene: TRBD2
j_gene: TRBJ2-3

CDR3aa: CASSITQETQYF
CDR3nt: TGTGCCAGCAGCATAACCCAAGAGACCCAGTACTTC
v_gene: TRBV21-1
abundance: -
d_gene: -
j_gene: TRBJ2-5